This is a list of T cell receptor beta chains from one sample in a study of shared clonotypes between healthy human individuals. Some clones are missing from TCRdb's copy, which holds only in-frame ones; the method was immunoSEQ multiplex PCR. Here the sample spans about 2,200,000 clones, approximately 94% being singletons. The sequenced sample was naive CD8+ T cells from PBMCs. Receptors originate from a man between 18 and 35 years old in good health. Some clones in this sample may be carry-over from other donors' samples. Both conserved end residues are part of each CDR3. The order of the fields is V gene, D gene, J gene, clone size, CDR3 DNA, CDR3 protein. A D gene is named only where the DNA matches it firmly. A clone size is listed for some rows: how often the clone was seen (once, few, many), or a class if it is expanded.

v_call: TRBV19
d_call: -
j_call: TRBJ2-7
clone_size: -
cdr3_nt: TGTGCCAGTAGTATAGGACCCTTATACGAGCAGTACTTC
cdr3_aa: CASSIGPLYEQYF

v_call: TRBV6-1
d_call: -
j_call: TRBJ2-3
clone_size: -
cdr3_nt: TGTGCCAGCAGTGAAGCGCTGTGGGGCGAAGGAAACACAGATACGCAGTATTTT
cdr3_aa: CASSEALWGEGNTDTQYF

v_call: TRBV28
d_call: TRBD1
j_call: TRBJ2-7
clone_size: -
cdr3_nt: TGTGCCAGCAGTTTAGGAGGGACGGGACAGGGGATTTACGAGCAGTACTTC
cdr3_aa: CASSLGGTGQGIYEQYF

v_call: TRBV4-3
d_call: -
j_call: TRBJ2-7
clone_size: -
cdr3_nt: TGCGCCAGCAGCCAAGAATCCGGCCAACTCGATCACTACGAGCAGTACTTC
cdr3_aa: CASSQESGQLDHYEQYF

v_call: TRBV15
d_call: -
j_call: TRBJ1-2
clone_size: -
cdr3_nt: TGTGCCACCAGCAGAGGCCGTATTAAGGAATATGGCTACACCTTC
cdr3_aa: CATSRGRIKEYGYTF

v_call: TRBV9
d_call: -
j_call: TRBJ2-3
clone_size: -
cdr3_nt: TGTGCCAGCAGCGTAGCGGACAGAAACACAGATACGCAGTATTTT
cdr3_aa: CASSVADRNTDTQYF

v_call: TRBV7-9
d_call: -
j_call: TRBJ2-2
clone_size: -
cdr3_nt: TGTGCCAGCACTCCCCCGTGGGGGCCCACCGGGGAGCTGTTTTTT
cdr3_aa: CASTPPWGPTGELFF

v_call: TRBV7-9
d_call: -
j_call: TRBJ2-1
clone_size: -
cdr3_nt: TGTGCCAGCAGCACCCCCGGGACGGGCTATGAGCAGTTCTTC
cdr3_aa: CASSTPGTGYEQFF

v_call: TRBV28
d_call: -
j_call: TRBJ1-5
clone_size: -
cdr3_nt: TGTGCCAGCAGTGCAGGGTTCAGGGCTGTCAATCAGCCCCAGCATTTT
cdr3_aa: CASSAGFRAVNQPQHF

v_call: TRBV11-2
d_call: TRBD1
j_call: TRBJ2-7
clone_size: -
cdr3_nt: TGTGCCAGCAGTTCCCGGACAGGCTCCTACGAGCAGTACTTC
cdr3_aa: CASSSRTGSYEQYF

v_call: TRBV28
d_call: -
j_call: TRBJ2-3
clone_size: -
cdr3_nt: TGTGCCAGCAGCCTCCCACAGGCCAGCACAGATACGCAGTATTTT
cdr3_aa: CASSLPQASTDTQYF

v_call: TRBV9
d_call: -
j_call: TRBJ2-4
clone_size: -
cdr3_nt: TGTGCCAGCAGCGTAGGTCAGCTCCCCAAAAACATTCAGTACTTC
cdr3_aa: CASSVGQLPKNIQYF

v_call: TRBV7-8
d_call: TRBD1
j_call: TRBJ2-7
clone_size: -
cdr3_nt: TGTGCCAGCAGCTTTCCGACAGGGGGTAACTACGAGCAGTACTTC
cdr3_aa: CASSFPTGGNYEQYF

v_call: TRBV9
d_call: TRBD1
j_call: TRBJ2-6
clone_size: -
cdr3_nt: TGTGCCAGCAGCGACACTGTGGGACAGGCTTTCTCTGGGGCCAACGTCCTGACTTTC
cdr3_aa: CASSDTVGQAFSGANVLTF

v_call: TRBV27
d_call: TRBD2
j_call: TRBJ2-2
clone_size: -
cdr3_nt: TGTGCCAGCAGTTCCAGCGGGAGAAACACCGGGGAGCTGTTTTTT
cdr3_aa: CASSSSGRNTGELFF

v_call: TRBV27
d_call: TRBD2
j_call: TRBJ2-2
clone_size: few
cdr3_nt: TGTGCCAGCAGCCCCCTTGGCGGGAGTCTTACCGGGGAGCTGTTTTTT
cdr3_aa: CASSPLGGSLTGELFF

v_call: TRBV5-6
d_call: -
j_call: TRBJ1-2
clone_size: -
cdr3_nt: TGTGCCAGCAGCTTGGATCCCAAATATGGCTACACCTTC
cdr3_aa: CASSLDPKYGYTF

v_call: TRBV7-6
d_call: -
j_call: TRBJ2-3
clone_size: -
cdr3_nt: TGTGCCAGCAGCTCCCTATCGCTCACAGATACGCAGTATTTT
cdr3_aa: CASSSLSLTDTQYF

v_call: TRBV4-3
d_call: TRBD2
j_call: TRBJ2-4
clone_size: once
cdr3_nt: TGCGCCAGCAGCCAAGATCGGAGGAGCGGGAGACGCGAAAACATTCAGTACTTC
cdr3_aa: CASSQDRRSGRRENIQYF

v_call: TRBV27
d_call: -
j_call: TRBJ2-1
clone_size: -
cdr3_nt: TGTGCCAGCAGTTTGCGGGCAAGTGAGCAGTTCTTC
cdr3_aa: CASSLRASEQFF

v_call: TRBV4-3
d_call: TRBD1
j_call: TRBJ1-4
clone_size: -
cdr3_nt: TGCGCCAGCAGCCAAGGATCAGGGGGGGGTGAAAAACTGTTTTTT
cdr3_aa: CASSQGSGGGEKLFF

v_call: TRBV2
d_call: -
j_call: TRBJ1-1
clone_size: -
cdr3_nt: TGTGCCAGCAGTACTCCGATCCGAGGGTTGAACACTGAAGCTTTCTTT
cdr3_aa: CASSTPIRGLNTEAFF

v_call: TRBV15
d_call: -
j_call: TRBJ2-7
clone_size: once
cdr3_nt: TGTGCCACCAGCAGTACCCACTACGAGCAGTACTTC
cdr3_aa: CATSSTHYEQYF

v_call: TRBV11-2
d_call: -
j_call: TRBJ2-7
clone_size: -
cdr3_nt: TGTGCCAGCAGCTTAGTTCCAGGTTCCTACGAGCAGTACTTC
cdr3_aa: CASSLVPGSYEQYF

v_call: TRBV7-9
d_call: -
j_call: TRBJ2-1
clone_size: -
cdr3_nt: TGTGCCAGCAGCTCTCGGGACTTCCACAATGAGCAGTTCTTC
cdr3_aa: CASSSRDFHNEQFF

v_call: TRBV13
d_call: -
j_call: TRBJ1-6
clone_size: -
cdr3_nt: TGTGCCAGCCGCCTCAGGGACGGAGCTAGCCTCCACTTT
cdr3_aa: CASRLRDGASLHF

v_call: TRBV7-8
d_call: -
j_call: TRBJ2-2
clone_size: -
cdr3_nt: TGTGCCAGCAGTGATAGAACTAGCATTAACTCCGGGGAGCTGTTTTTT
cdr3_aa: CASSDRTSINSGELFF

v_call: TRBV13
d_call: -
j_call: TRBJ2-2
clone_size: -
cdr3_nt: TGTGCCAGCAGCCCCGTCACGGGGAACACCGGGGAGCTGTTTTTT
cdr3_aa: CASSPVTGNTGELFF

v_call: TRBV9
d_call: TRBD2
j_call: TRBJ2-1
clone_size: -
cdr3_nt: TGTGCCAGCAGTTCTCCGACTAGCGGAGACAATGAGCAGTTCTTC
cdr3_aa: CASSSPTSGDNEQFF

v_call: TRBV7-9
d_call: -
j_call: TRBJ1-2
clone_size: -
cdr3_nt: TGTGCCAGCACCCCGTGGATGGGGACGAACTATGGCTACACCTTC
cdr3_aa: CASTPWMGTNYGYTF

v_call: TRBV4-1
d_call: -
j_call: TRBJ2-7
clone_size: -
cdr3_nt: TGCGCCAGCAGCCAAGATAGTGGCTCCTCCTACGAGCAGTACTTC
cdr3_aa: CASSQDSGSSYEQYF

v_call: TRBV19
d_call: -
j_call: TRBJ2-7
clone_size: -
cdr3_nt: TGTGCCAGTAGTCGGGGCTCCTACGAGCAGTACTTC
cdr3_aa: CASSRGSYEQYF

v_call: TRBV7-9
d_call: -
j_call: TRBJ1-2
clone_size: -
cdr3_nt: TGTGCCAGCAGCTTAGAGTGGGGGGAGAACTATGGCTACACCTTC
cdr3_aa: CASSLEWGENYGYTF

v_call: TRBV2
d_call: -
j_call: TRBJ1-5
clone_size: -
cdr3_nt: TGTGCCAGCAGTGACCAGCCAAGTAGCAATCAGCCCCAGCATTTT
cdr3_aa: CASSDQPSSNQPQHF

v_call: TRBV11-2
d_call: TRBD1
j_call: TRBJ1-1
clone_size: -
cdr3_nt: TGTGCCAGCAGCTTGACAGGGGCAGCTTTCTTT
cdr3_aa: CASSLTGAAFF

v_call: TRBV9
d_call: TRBD1
j_call: TRBJ1-2
clone_size: once
cdr3_nt: TGTGCCAGCAGCGTAGAAGGTTCAGGGGGCCTATATGGCTACACCTTC
cdr3_aa: CASSVEGSGGLYGYTF

v_call: TRBV13
d_call: TRBD1
j_call: TRBJ1-4
clone_size: -
cdr3_nt: TGTGCCAGCAGCCCCCCGGGACAGGATAATGAAAAACTGTTTTTT
cdr3_aa: CASSPPGQDNEKLFF

v_call: TRBV10-1
d_call: -
j_call: TRBJ2-2
clone_size: -
cdr3_nt: TGCGCCAGCTCGACAGGTACCGGGGAGCTGTTTTTT
cdr3_aa: CASSTGTGELFF

v_call: TRBV7-8
d_call: TRBD2
j_call: TRBJ2-3
clone_size: once
cdr3_nt: TGTGCCAGCAGCTTAGGGCTAGCGGCTAATACGAGGGATACGCAGTATTTT
cdr3_aa: CASSLGLAANTRDTQYF

v_call: TRBV7-2
d_call: -
j_call: TRBJ2-3
clone_size: -
cdr3_nt: TGTGCCAGCAGCCTGGGATCAACAACTAGCACAGATACGCAGTATTTT
cdr3_aa: CASSLGSTTSTDTQYF

v_call: TRBV11-3
d_call: TRBD2
j_call: TRBJ2-3
clone_size: -
cdr3_nt: TGTGCCAGCAGCTTACGCGGGAGGGCCGGGGATACGCAGTATTTT
cdr3_aa: CASSLRGRAGDTQYF

v_call: TRBV11-2
d_call: -
j_call: TRBJ1-1
clone_size: -
cdr3_nt: TGTGCCAGCAGTTTGGGGGGGCTGGGCACTGAAGCTTTCTTT
cdr3_aa: CASSLGGLGTEAFF

v_call: TRBV29-1
d_call: -
j_call: TRBJ2-7
clone_size: -
cdr3_nt: TGCAGCGCGAGGGCTGGAGGCGAGCAGTACTTC
cdr3_aa: CSARAGGEQYF

v_call: TRBV5-1
d_call: TRBD2
j_call: TRBJ2-1
clone_size: -
cdr3_nt: TGCGCCAGCAGTCCAGGGCTAGCGGGAGTATTTGGGTACTCCTACAATGAGCAGTTCTTC
cdr3_aa: CASSPGLAGVFGYSYNEQFF

v_call: TRBV29-1
d_call: -
j_call: TRBJ1-1
clone_size: -
cdr3_nt: TGCAGCGCCCGGCTGAACACTGAAGCTTTCTTT
cdr3_aa: CSARLNTEAFF

v_call: TRBV28
d_call: -
j_call: TRBJ1-4
clone_size: -
cdr3_nt: TGTGCCAGCAGTGTAGAGGGACAAAATGAAAAACTGTTTTTT
cdr3_aa: CASSVEGQNEKLFF

v_call: TRBV10-2
d_call: -
j_call: TRBJ1-4
clone_size: once
cdr3_nt: TGCGCCAGCAGTGTCAACAGGGTAGAAAAACTGTTTTTT
cdr3_aa: CASSVNRVEKLFF

v_call: TRBV7-9
d_call: -
j_call: TRBJ2-7
clone_size: -
cdr3_nt: TGTGCCAGCAGCCCCGGGACATTGAGCTCCTACGAGCAGTACTTC
cdr3_aa: CASSPGTLSSYEQYF

v_call: TRBV7-9
d_call: TRBD1
j_call: TRBJ2-7
clone_size: once
cdr3_nt: TGTGCCAGCAGCTCTCACGGGACAGGGGGCAACGAGCAGTACTTC
cdr3_aa: CASSSHGTGGNEQYF

v_call: TRBV6-1
d_call: TRBD1
j_call: TRBJ1-2
clone_size: -
cdr3_nt: TGTGCCAGCAGCCCCAAGGGGGCCAGCTATGGCTACACCTTC
cdr3_aa: CASSPKGASYGYTF

v_call: TRBV15
d_call: TRBD1
j_call: TRBJ1-5
clone_size: -
cdr3_nt: TGTGCCACCAGCCCCGATGACAGGGTATGGCCCGATCAGCCCCAGCATTTT
cdr3_aa: CATSPDDRVWPDQPQHF

v_call: TRBV5-4
d_call: -
j_call: TRBJ1-1
clone_size: few
cdr3_nt: TGTGCCAGCAGCTTGGAGCGGGGGAGGACTGAAGCTTTCTTT
cdr3_aa: CASSLERGRTEAFF

v_call: TRBV11-2
d_call: TRBD1
j_call: TRBJ2-7
clone_size: -
cdr3_nt: TGTGCCAGCAGCCCTGGGGTTGGACAGGGAATTTACGAGCAGTACTTC
cdr3_aa: CASSPGVGQGIYEQYF

v_call: TRBV7-9
d_call: -
j_call: TRBJ2-2
clone_size: -
cdr3_nt: TGTGCCAGCAGCCCAGCCCCGGGAGCCTACACCGGGGAGCTGTTTTTT
cdr3_aa: CASSPAPGAYTGELFF

v_call: TRBV29-1
d_call: -
j_call: TRBJ2-7
clone_size: -
cdr3_nt: TGCGCCTTCGGGGCGTATCAAGGCGAGCAGTACTTC
cdr3_aa: CAFGAYQGEQYF

v_call: TRBV7-9
d_call: -
j_call: TRBJ2-2
clone_size: few
cdr3_nt: TGTGCCAGCAGCTTCAACACCGGGGAGCTGTTTTTT
cdr3_aa: CASSFNTGELFF

v_call: TRBV4-1
d_call: TRBD2
j_call: TRBJ2-2
clone_size: -
cdr3_nt: TGCGCCAGCGTTGGTGGGCGGGAGTCCTCCGGGGAGCTGTTTTTT
cdr3_aa: CASVGGRESSGELFF

v_call: TRBV11-2
d_call: TRBD2
j_call: TRBJ2-1
clone_size: once
cdr3_nt: TGTGCCAGCAGCTCCGGGACTAGCGGGATGTACAATGAGCAGTTCTTC
cdr3_aa: CASSSGTSGMYNEQFF

v_call: TRBV19
d_call: -
j_call: TRBJ2-7
clone_size: -
cdr3_nt: TGTGCCAGTAGTATGGACTTACCGAGCTCCTACGAGCAGTACTTC
cdr3_aa: CASSMDLPSSYEQYF